This T cell receptor beta chain came from a study of T cells in Graves' hyperthyroidism and ophthalmopathy. Study outcomes and limitations: Most thyroid clonotypes with frequency above 0.001 were detected in blood.

Authors of the study amplified TCR beta CDR3 regions from RNA transcripts. First-round RT-PCR of the TCR CDR3 relied on the HTBI primer set. TCRdb used MiXCR to reprocess the multiplex PCR reads, holding one entry per CDR3 protein. The table records 700,000 or so distinct CDR3 sequences, about 17% of them present only once. Trimming stripped 3 bases from V and 5 bases from J, with 11 bases between. Per the germline V gene, CDR1 is SGHTA and CDR2 is FQGTGA. This CDR3 is 13 amino acids long. Graves' hyperthyroidism is called stable when ophthalmopathy does not progress within 18 months. The study enrolled patients aged 18 to 65 with newly diagnosed hyperthyroidism of under 2 months' duration. This clonotype was recorded a few times. Its cognate antigen is unknown.

The TCR comes from a man between 18 and 35 years old with Graves' hyperthyroidism. The specimen was blood. The gene calls are TRBV7-3 and TRBJ2-7; a weak D match, TRBD1 (7 bases). The CDR3 spells CASSFQGGHEQYF. The CDR3 bases are TGTGCCAGCAGCTTTCAGGGGGGCCACGAGCAGTACTTC.